The clone carrying this T cell receptor (beta chain) was detected only a few times. The data belong to a study of cytomegalovirus exposure and HLA in healthy donors. Primers for the PCR totalled 60 Vbeta and 13 Jbeta. The assay was immunoSEQ multiplex PCR, and TCRdb's table has in-frame clones only and misses some. The sample carries about 80,000 clones, over 60% recorded once. Sequencing input: PBMCs. This clonotype originated in a male donor in good health and CMV-seropositive.

CDR3 sequence reads: CASSLELAGAGEQYF. In DNA, the CDR3 is TGTGCCAGCAGCTTAGAACTAGCGGGAGCCGGCGAGCAGTACTTC. The J gene is TRBJ2-7, the V gene TRBV7-9; 11 nucleotides line up with TRBD2. Germline loops: CDR1 SEHNR, CDR2 FQNEAQ (reference sequence). The length of the CDR3 is 15 residues. The trim removed 1 base at V and 6 bases at J, leaving 5 bases unmatched.